These T cell receptor beta chains were read from a single sample in a study of T cell repertoires in cytomegalovirus infection. For these TCRs, the target antigens are not known. TCRdb independently ran MiXCR on the reads; one entry per CDR3 protein. The data show under 120,000 distinct CDR3 sequences, 35% to 50% seen once. The sample consisted of CD8+ T cells from cultured PBMCs, taken from culture after CMV antigen stimulation. The origin of the receptors is a human donor in good health (CMV status not recorded). Some clones in this sample may be carry-over from other donors' samples. Both conserved end residues are part of each CDR3. A D gene is named only where the DNA matches it firmly. Clone size is stated in some rows and not others, as once, few, many or a class when expanded.

CDR3,DNA,D,size,J,V
CASSDDHSYERYF,TGTGCCAGCAGCGATGACCACTCCTACGAGCGGTACTTC,-,-,TRBJ2-7,TRBV7-9
CASSYSFANEQFF,TGTGCCAGCAGTTACTCCTTTGCCAATGAGCAGTTCTTC,-,-,TRBJ2-1,TRBV6-8
CASSLWGINQPQHF,TGTGCCAGCAGTTTGTGGGGGATCAATCAGCCCCAGCATTTT,-,many,TRBJ1-5,TRBV12-3/TRBV12-4
CSVGGLASGSYNEQFF,TGCAGCGTTGGGGGACTAGCGTCCGGCTCCTACAATGAGCAGTTCTTC,TRBD2,few,TRBJ2-1,TRBV29-1
CASSEAGISYF,TGTGCCAGCAGTGAAGCTGGTATTTCGTACTTC,-,-,TRBJ2-7,TRBV6-1
CASSLENRGPYPRYYGYTF,TGTGCCAGCAGCTTGGAAAACAGGGGGCCCTACCCCCGGTACTATGGCTACACCTTC,TRBD1,few,TRBJ1-2,TRBV11-3
CASSLGGQSEQYF,TGTGCCAGCAGCTTAGGAGGTCAGAGCGAGCAGTACTTC,-,few,TRBJ2-7,TRBV11-3
CASSVARGVWETQYF,TGTGCCAGCAGCGTAGCGCGGGGGGTATGGGAGACCCAGTACTTC,TRBD2,few,TRBJ2-5,TRBV9
CASSLGSVLYNEQFF,TGTGCCAGCAGTTTAGGGTCGGTACTATACAATGAGCAGTTCTTC,-,-,TRBJ2-1,TRBV28
CASSHRGGRGTTDTQYF,TGCGCCAGCAGTCATCGGGGGGGTCGGGGAACCACAGATACGCAGTATTTT,TRBD2,few,TRBJ2-3,TRBV23-1
CASSHTVGTEAFF,TGTGCCAGCAGTCACACCGTGGGGACTGAAGCTTTCTTT,-,-,TRBJ1-1,TRBV12-3/TRBV12-4
CASSPWTSGGETQYF,TGTGCCAGCAGCCCATGGACTAGCGGGGGAGAGACCCAGTACTTC,TRBD2,few,TRBJ2-5,TRBV7-6
CASSPRRAGGPYQETQYF,TGTGCCAGCAGCCCCCGTCGAGCGGGGGGGCCCTACCAAGAGACCCAGTACTTC,TRBD2,many,TRBJ2-5,TRBV7-2
CATSRNRVGDTEAFF,TGTGCCACCAGCAGAAACAGGGTGGGGGACACTGAAGCTTTCTTT,-,-,TRBJ1-1,TRBV15
CASSNGQNYEQYF,TGTGCCAGTAGTAACGGACAGAACTACGAGCAGTACTTC,-,-,TRBJ2-7,TRBV19
CASSPLILVGYTF,TGTGCCAGCAGTCCCCTTATCCTTGTTGGCTACACCTTC,-,-,TRBJ1-2,TRBV12-3/TRBV12-4
CASDRVGNEQFF,TGTGCCAGTGACAGGGTCGGCAATGAGCAGTTCTTC,TRBD1,few,TRBJ2-1,TRBV6-6
CASKSGGNGYTF,TGTGCCAGCAAGTCGGGCGGCAATGGCTACACCTTC,-,-,TRBJ1-2,TRBV3-1
CASSSQQVDPNTGELFF,TGTGCCAGCAGTTCGCAACAGGTTGACCCGAACACCGGGGAGCTGTTTTTT,-,medium-sized,TRBJ2-2,TRBV6-2/TRBV6-3
CASSTGGTSWFNEQFF,TGTGCCAGTAGTACAGGCGGGACTAGCTGGTTCAATGAGCAGTTCTTC,TRBD2,few,TRBJ2-1,TRBV19
CASSFAGTGAGEQFF,TGTGCCAGCAGCTTCGCTGGGACAGGGGCAGGGGAGCAGTTCTTC,TRBD1,few,TRBJ2-1,TRBV7-3
CSVENANLPDTQYF,TGCAGCGTTGAGAATGCGAACCTGCCAGATACGCAGTATTTT,-,-,TRBJ2-3,TRBV29-1
CASSVGGGGYNEQFF,TGTGCCAGCAGCGTAGGAGGGGGGGGCTACAATGAGCAGTTCTTC,-,-,TRBJ2-1,TRBV9
CASSSFPLDSEETQYF,TGTGCCAGCAGCTCCTTTCCGTTAGACTCGGAAGAGACCCAGTACTTC,-,-,TRBJ2-5,TRBV7-8
CASSLDGSEALSSYEQYF,TGTGCCAGCAGCTTAGACGGTTCCGAGGCTCTATCATCCTACGAGCAGTACTTC,-,-,TRBJ2-7,TRBV11-2
CASSHLRSDTQYF,TGTGCCAGCAGCCACCTTAGGTCAGATACGCAGTATTTT,-,-,TRBJ2-3,TRBV14
CASSFRGSNQPQHF,TGTGCCAGCAGCTTCCGGGGTAGCAATCAGCCCCAGCATTTT,-,-,TRBJ1-5,TRBV3-1
CASSPGTGVVTEAFF,TGTGCCAGCAGCCCCGGGACAGGGGTGGTCACTGAAGCTTTCTTT,TRBD1,few,TRBJ1-1,TRBV7-6
CASSPIQSNYGYTF,TGTGCCAGCAGTCCTATCCAGAGTAACTATGGCTACACCTTC,-,-,TRBJ1-2,TRBV2
CASTGEGSPLHF,TGTGCCAGTACAGGGGAAGGATCACCCCTCCACTTT,TRBD1,few,TRBJ1-6,TRBV18
CASLGGMNTEAFF,TGTGCCAGCCTGGGCGGGATGAACACTGAAGCTTTCTTT,-,-,TRBJ1-1,TRBV12-3/TRBV12-4
CASSHLGGLLNYGYTF,TGCGCCAGCAGCCATTTAGGCGGACTGCTAAACTATGGCTACACCTTC,-,medium-sized,TRBJ1-2,TRBV4-1
CASRSGPAGSYEQYF,TGTGCCAGCAGGAGTGGGCCCGCCGGGTCCTACGAGCAGTACTTC,-,-,TRBJ2-7,TRBV27
CASSYVGSSEQYF,TGTGCCAGCAGTTACGTGGGGTCCTCCGAGCAGTACTTC,-,-,TRBJ2-7,TRBV6-5
CATSDLGDSGTDTQYF,TGTGCCACCAGTGATTTGGGGGATTCGGGCACAGATACGCAGTATTTT,-,few,TRBJ2-3,TRBV24-1
CASSPRDRLNYGYTF,TGTGCCAGCAGTCCCCGGGACCGCCTTAACTATGGCTACACCTTC,-,few,TRBJ1-2,TRBV12-3/TRBV12-4
CASSLPAASRTIRTDTQYF,TGTGCCAGCAGCCTCCCGGCCGCATCCAGGACTATACGGACAGATACGCAGTATTTT,-,-,TRBJ2-3,TRBV7-9
CASSVAGAISGANVLTF,TGTGCCAGCAGTGTAGCGGGGGCTATATCTGGGGCCAACGTCCTGACTTTC,TRBD2,-,TRBJ2-6,TRBV6-1
CASSGSRGGSSYNEQFF,TGTGCCAGCAGTGGCTCCAGGGGGGGATCCTCCTACAATGAGCAGTTCTTC,-,-,TRBJ2-1,TRBV2
CASSSLSSYNSPLHF,TGTGCCAGCAGCTCGCTGAGCTCCTATAATTCACCCCTCCACTTT,-,once,TRBJ1-6,TRBV11-2
CASSPWVLNTEAFF,TGTGCCAGTAGTCCATGGGTCTTGAACACTGAAGCTTTCTTT,-,-,TRBJ1-1,TRBV19
CASSWSEGSEQYF,TGTGCCAGCAGTTGGAGCGAAGGCTCCGAGCAGTACTTC,-,-,TRBJ2-7,TRBV7-9
CASSEVKAGAYNEQFF,TGTGCCAGCAGTGAGGTGAAGGCAGGGGCCTACAATGAGCAGTTCTTC,-,-,TRBJ2-1,TRBV2
CASRTRDGGNTIYF,TGTGCCAGCAGGACAAGGGACGGTGGAAACACCATATATTTT,-,many,TRBJ1-3,TRBV12-3/TRBV12-4
CASSPTIDTIYF,TGTGCCAGCAGCCCGACCATAGACACCATATATTTT,-,many,TRBJ1-3,TRBV7-9
CASIGTGVDTQYF,TGTGCCAGCATCGGGACAGGGGTAGATACGCAGTATTTT,TRBD1,once,TRBJ2-3,TRBV6-5
CASSYSSSAAGELFF,TGTGCCAGCAGTTACTCCAGTTCGGCGGCCGGGGAGCTGTTTTTT,-,few,TRBJ2-2,TRBV6-5
CASSWHSERGYNEQFF,TGTGCCAGCAGCTGGCATAGTGAGCGGGGGTACAATGAGCAGTTCTTC,TRBD2,few,TRBJ2-1,TRBV7-2
CASSLVSGSTEAFF,TGTGCCAGCAGCCTAGTTAGCGGGTCCACTGAAGCTTTCTTT,-,-,TRBJ1-1,TRBV27
CASSLSPRAEAFF,TGTGCCAGCAGTTTGTCGCCACGGGCTGAAGCTTTCTTT,-,few,TRBJ1-1,TRBV27
CASSPDLGEDTQYF,TGTGCCAGCAGCCCAGACTTGGGGGAAGATACGCAGTATTTT,-,-,TRBJ2-3,TRBV7-2
CASSLGLAGQFF,TGTGCCAGCAGCTTAGGACTAGCGGGGCAGTTCTTC,TRBD2,many,TRBJ2-1,TRBV7-2
CASSRSGPDTQYF,TGTGCCAGCAGTCGCAGCGGACCAGATACGCAGTATTTT,-,-,TRBJ2-3,TRBV2
CASSQEPAGAYNEQFF,TGCGCCAGCAGCCAAGAACCCGCGGGGGCGTACAATGAGCAGTTCTTC,-,-,TRBJ2-1,TRBV4-1
CASSLSGLQFF,TGTGCCAGCAGCTTATCGGGACTGCAGTTCTTC,-,few,TRBJ2-1,TRBV7-2